Sequencing of this TCR beta chain was carried out in a study of glioma-infiltrating T cells after dendritic cell vaccination. General study results and limits: Only a small number of patients had complete blood and tumor samples.

Germline CDR1 and CDR2: SEHNR and FQNEAQ (reference sequence). This CDR3 has 17 amino acids. The V and J ends lost 2 bases and 2 bases, in that order; junction bases with no gene match: 8. Using immunoSEQ multiplex PCR, the repertoire was profiled, and TCRdb retains in-frame clones only, with some absent. The data contain 80,000 to 100,000 clones, around three quarters of them singletons. None of the glioblastoma patients had an isocitrate dehydrogenase mutation. To note about this clone: The antigen is undetermined.

The chain couples TRBV7-9 to TRBJ2-1; TRBD2 matches 8 bases. The sequenced sample was blood, obtained before dendritic cell vaccination. The receptor's source is a human donor with glioblastoma. The CDR3 sequence is CASSLKVLAEAYNEQFF. For the CDR3, the DNA is TGTGCCAGCAGCTTAAAGGTACTAGCGGAGGCCTACAATGAGCAGTTCTTC.